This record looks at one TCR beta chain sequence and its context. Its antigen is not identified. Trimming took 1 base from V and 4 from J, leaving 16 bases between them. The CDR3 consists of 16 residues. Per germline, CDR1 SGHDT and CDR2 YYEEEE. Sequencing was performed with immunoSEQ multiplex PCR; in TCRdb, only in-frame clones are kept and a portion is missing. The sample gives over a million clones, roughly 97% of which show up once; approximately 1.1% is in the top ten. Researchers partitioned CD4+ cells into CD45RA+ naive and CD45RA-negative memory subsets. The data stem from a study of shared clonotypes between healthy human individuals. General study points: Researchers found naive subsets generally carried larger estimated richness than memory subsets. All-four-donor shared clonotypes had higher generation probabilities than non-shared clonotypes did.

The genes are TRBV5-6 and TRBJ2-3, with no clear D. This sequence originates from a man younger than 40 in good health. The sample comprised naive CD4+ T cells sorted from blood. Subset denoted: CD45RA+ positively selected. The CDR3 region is CASSLLAVVRPDTQYF. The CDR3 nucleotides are TGTGCCAGCAGCTTGTTGGCAGTAGTTCGACCAGATACGCAGTATTTT.